This T cell receptor beta chain derives from a study of blood T cells in healthy people across ages. Whole-study findings and limits: Estimated diversity, derived from one million T cells, was regarded as an underestimate. The long-lived group displayed more naive CD4+ cells, plus higher diversity, than the aged donors did.

Points on this clonotype: As yet, its antigen is unknown.

Primed by a sample-barcoded 5' primer and a J-beta primer mix, a second PCR proceeded for about 6 to 12 cycles. Using its own MiXCR run on the 5' RACE reads, TCRdb lists one record per CDR3 protein. Counted here are some 1.5 million distinct CDR3 sequences, about 28% occurring once; the ten biggest clones make up 6.5% to 8.5%. CDR3 size: 15 residues. V was clipped by 4 bases and J by 4 bases; unmatched bases: 9. The V gene's germline CDR1 is SGHTA and CDR2 FQGNSA. The chain has TRBV7-2 and TRBJ2-7, with 8 bases lining up with TRBD2. The clonotype originates from a woman aged 25-40 years in good health. Sequencing was done on a sample of blood. The CDR3 spells CASSSPGLGRYEQYF. The CDR3 DNA follows: TGTGCCAGCAGCTCGCCGGGACTAGGGAGATACGAGCAGTACTTC.